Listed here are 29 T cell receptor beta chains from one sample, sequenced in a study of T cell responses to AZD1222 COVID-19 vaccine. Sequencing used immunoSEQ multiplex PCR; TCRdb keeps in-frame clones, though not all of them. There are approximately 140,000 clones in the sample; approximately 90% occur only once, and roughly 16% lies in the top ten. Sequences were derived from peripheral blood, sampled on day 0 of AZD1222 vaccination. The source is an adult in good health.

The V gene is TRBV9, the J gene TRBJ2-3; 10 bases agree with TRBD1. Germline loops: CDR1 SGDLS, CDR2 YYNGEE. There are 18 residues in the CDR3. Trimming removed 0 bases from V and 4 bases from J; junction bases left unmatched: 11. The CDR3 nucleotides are TGTGCCAGCAGCGTAGTTTTGGCCCCGGGACAGGGGCCAGATACGCAGTATTTT. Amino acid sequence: CASSVVLAPGQGPDTQYF.

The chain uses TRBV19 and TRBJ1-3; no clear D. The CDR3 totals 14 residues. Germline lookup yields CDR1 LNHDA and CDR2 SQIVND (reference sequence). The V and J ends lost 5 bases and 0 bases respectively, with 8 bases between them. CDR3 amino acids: CASSGPSSGNTIYF. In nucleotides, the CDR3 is TGTGCCAGTAGTGGACCGAGCTCTGGAAACACCATATATTTT.

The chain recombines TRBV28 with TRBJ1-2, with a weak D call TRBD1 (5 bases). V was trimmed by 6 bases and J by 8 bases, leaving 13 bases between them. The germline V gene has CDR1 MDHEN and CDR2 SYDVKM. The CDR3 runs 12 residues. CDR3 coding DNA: TGTGCCAGCAGCCCCCCGGGGCACGGCTACACCTTC. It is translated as CASSPPGHGYTF.

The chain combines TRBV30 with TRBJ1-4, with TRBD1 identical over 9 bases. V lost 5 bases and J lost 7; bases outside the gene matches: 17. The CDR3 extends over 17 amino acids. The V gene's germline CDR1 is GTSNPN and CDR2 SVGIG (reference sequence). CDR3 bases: TGTGCCTGGGGTGCCGCCCGACCGGGACAGGGTGTTGAAAAACTGTTTTTT. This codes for CAWGAARPGQGVEKLFF. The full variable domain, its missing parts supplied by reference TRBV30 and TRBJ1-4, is SQTIHQWPATLVQPVGSPLSLECTVEGTSNPNLYWYRQAAGRGLQLLFYSVGIGQISSEVPQNLSASRPQDRQFILSSKKLLLSDSGFYLCAWGAARPGQGVEKLFFGSGTQLSVL.

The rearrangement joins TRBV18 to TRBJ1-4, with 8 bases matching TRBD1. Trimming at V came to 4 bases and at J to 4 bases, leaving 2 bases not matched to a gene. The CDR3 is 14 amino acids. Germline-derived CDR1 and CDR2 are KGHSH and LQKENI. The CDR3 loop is CASSLTGVNEKLFF. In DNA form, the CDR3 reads TGTGCCAGCTCACTGACAGGGGTTAATGAAAAACTGTTTTTT. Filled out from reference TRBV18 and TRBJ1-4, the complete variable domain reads NAGVMQNPRHLVRRRGQEARLRCSPMKGHSHVYWYRQLPEEGLKFMVYLQKENIIDESGMPKERFSAEFPKEGPSILRIQQVVRGDSAAYFCASSLTGVNEKLFFGSGTQLSVL.

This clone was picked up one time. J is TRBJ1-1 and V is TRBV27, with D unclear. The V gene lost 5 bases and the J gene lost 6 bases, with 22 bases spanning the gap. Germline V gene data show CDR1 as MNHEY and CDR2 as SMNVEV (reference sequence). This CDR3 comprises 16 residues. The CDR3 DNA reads TGTGCCAGCAGTCTCTCGACCGCCGCGGGGAGTTCTGAAGCTTTCTTT. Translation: CASSLSTAAGSSEAFF.

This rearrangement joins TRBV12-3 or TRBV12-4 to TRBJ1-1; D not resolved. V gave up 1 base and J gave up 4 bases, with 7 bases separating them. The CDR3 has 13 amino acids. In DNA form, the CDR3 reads TGTGCCAGCAGTTTAGTCCCTATCACTGAAGCTTTCTTT. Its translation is CASSLVPITEAFF.

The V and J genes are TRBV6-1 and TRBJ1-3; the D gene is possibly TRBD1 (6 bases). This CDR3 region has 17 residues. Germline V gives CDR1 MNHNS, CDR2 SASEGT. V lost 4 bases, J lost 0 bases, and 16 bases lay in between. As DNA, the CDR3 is TGTGCCAGCAGTGTAGGACAGTCACGGATCTCTGGAAACACCATATATTTT. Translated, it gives CASSVGQSRISGNTIYF.

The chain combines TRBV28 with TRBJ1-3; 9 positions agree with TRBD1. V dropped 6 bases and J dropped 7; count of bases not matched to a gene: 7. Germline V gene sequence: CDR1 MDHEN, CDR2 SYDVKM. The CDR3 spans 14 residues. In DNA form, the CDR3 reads TGTGCCAGCAGCCTACAGGGGGCGCGGAACACCATATATTTT. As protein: CASSLQGARNTIYF. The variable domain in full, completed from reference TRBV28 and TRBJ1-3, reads DVKVTQSSRYLVKRTGEKVFLECVQDMDHENMFWYRQDPGLGLRLIYFSYDVKMKEKGDIPEGYSVSREKKERFSLILESASTNQTSMYLCASSLQGARNTIYFGEGSWLTVV.

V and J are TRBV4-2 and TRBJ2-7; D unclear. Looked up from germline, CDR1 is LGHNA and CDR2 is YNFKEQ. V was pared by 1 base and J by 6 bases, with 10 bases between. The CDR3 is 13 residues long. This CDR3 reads CASSQGMAVEQYF. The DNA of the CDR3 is TGTGCCAGCAGCCAAGGAATGGCAGTCGAGCAGTACTTC.

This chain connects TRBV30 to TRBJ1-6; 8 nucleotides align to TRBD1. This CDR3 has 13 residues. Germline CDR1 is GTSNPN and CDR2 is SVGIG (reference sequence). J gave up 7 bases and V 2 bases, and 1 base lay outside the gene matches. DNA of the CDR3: TGTGCCTGGAGTCGACAGGGGAATTCACCCCTCCACTTT. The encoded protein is CAWSRQGNSPLHF.

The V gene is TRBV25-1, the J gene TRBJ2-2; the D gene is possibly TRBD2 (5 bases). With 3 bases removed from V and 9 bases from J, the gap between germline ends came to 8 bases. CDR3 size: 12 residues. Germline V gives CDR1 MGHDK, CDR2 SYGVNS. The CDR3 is CASSDPGRELFF. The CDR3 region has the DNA TGTGCCAGCAGTGACCCGGGAAGGGAGCTGTTTTTT.

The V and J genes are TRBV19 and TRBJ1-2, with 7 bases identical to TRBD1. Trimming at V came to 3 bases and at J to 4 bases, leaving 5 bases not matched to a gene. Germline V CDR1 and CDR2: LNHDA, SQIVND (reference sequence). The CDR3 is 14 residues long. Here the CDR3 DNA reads TGTGCCAGTAGTATCGGACAGGTCTTCTATGGCTACACCTTC. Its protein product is CASSIGQVFYGYTF.

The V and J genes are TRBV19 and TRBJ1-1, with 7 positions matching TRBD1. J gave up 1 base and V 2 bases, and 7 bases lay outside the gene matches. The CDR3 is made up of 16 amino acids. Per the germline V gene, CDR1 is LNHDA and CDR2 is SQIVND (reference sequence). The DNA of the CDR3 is TGTGCCAGTAGTATATACAGGGGCGACGGGAACACTGAAGCTTTCTTT. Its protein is CASSIYRGDGNTEAFF.

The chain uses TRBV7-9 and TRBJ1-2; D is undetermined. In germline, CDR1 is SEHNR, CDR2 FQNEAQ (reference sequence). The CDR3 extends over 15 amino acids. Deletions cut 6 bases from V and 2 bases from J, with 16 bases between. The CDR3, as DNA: TGTGCCAGCAGTCCCCTGGGAGAACCGAACTATGGCTACACCTTC. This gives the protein CASSPLGEPNYGYTF.

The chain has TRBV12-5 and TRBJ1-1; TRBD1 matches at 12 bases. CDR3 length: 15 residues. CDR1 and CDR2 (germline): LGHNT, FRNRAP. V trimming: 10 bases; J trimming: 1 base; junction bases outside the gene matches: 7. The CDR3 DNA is TGTGCTACCGGGGGGACAGGGGGCGCGAACACTGAAGCTTTCTTT. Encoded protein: CATGGTGGANTEAFF.

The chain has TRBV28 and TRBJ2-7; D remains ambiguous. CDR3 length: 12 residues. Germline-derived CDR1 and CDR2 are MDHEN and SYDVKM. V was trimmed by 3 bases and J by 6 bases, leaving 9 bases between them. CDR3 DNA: TGTGCCAGCAGTTTCCGCCAACTCGAGCAGTACTTC. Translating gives CASSFRQLEQYF.

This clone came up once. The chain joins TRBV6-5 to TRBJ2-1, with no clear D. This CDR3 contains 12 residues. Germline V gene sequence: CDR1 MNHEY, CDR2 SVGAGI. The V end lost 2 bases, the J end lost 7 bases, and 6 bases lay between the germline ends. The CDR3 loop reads CASSYGLNEQFF. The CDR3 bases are TGTGCCAGCAGTTACGGATTGAATGAGCAGTTCTTC.

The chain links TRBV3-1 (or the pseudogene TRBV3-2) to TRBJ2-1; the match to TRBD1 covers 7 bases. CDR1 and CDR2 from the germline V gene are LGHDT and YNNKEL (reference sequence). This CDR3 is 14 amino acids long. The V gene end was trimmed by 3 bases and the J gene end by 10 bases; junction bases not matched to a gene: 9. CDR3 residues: CASSQTQSGGEQFF. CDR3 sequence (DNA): TGTGCCAGCAGCCAGACCCAGTCAGGGGGAGAGCAGTTCTTC.

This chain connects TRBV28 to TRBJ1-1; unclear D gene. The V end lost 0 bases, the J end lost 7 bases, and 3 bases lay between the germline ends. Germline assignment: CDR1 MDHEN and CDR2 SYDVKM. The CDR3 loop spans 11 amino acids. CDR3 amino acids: CASSLWYEAFF. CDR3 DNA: TGTGCCAGCAGTTTATGGTATGAAGCTTTCTTT.

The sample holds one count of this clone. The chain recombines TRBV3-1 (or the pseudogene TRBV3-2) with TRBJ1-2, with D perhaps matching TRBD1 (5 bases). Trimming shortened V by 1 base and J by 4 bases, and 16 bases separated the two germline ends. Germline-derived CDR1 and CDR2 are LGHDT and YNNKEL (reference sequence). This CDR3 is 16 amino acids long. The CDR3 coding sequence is TGTGCCAGCAGCCAAGGGGGCGGAGAGTGGGGCTATGGCTACACCTTC. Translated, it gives CASSQGGGEWGYGYTF.

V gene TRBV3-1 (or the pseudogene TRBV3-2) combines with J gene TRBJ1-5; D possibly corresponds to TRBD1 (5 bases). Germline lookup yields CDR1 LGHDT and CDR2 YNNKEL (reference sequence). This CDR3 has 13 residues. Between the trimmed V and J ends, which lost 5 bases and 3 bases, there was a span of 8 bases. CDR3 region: CASSRGDNQPQHF. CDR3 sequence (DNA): TGTGCCAGCAGCAGGGGCGACAATCAGCCCCAGCATTTT.

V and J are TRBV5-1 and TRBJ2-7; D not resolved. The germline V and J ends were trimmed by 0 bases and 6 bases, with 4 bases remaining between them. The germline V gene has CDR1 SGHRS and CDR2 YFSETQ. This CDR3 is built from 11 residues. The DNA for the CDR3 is TGCGCCAGCAGCTTGGCGGGCGAGCAGTACTTC. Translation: CASSLAGEQYF.

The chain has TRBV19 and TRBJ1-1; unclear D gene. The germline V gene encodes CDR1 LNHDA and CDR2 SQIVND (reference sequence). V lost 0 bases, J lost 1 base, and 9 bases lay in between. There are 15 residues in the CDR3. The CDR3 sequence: CASSIEGRRNTEAFF. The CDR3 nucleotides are TGTGCCAGTAGTATAGAGGGCCGGAGGAACACTGAAGCTTTCTTT.

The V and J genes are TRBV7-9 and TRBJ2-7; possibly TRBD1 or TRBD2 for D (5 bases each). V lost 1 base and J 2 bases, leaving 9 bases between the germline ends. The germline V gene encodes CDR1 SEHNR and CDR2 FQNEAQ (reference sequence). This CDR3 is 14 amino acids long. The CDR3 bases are TGTGCCAGCAGCTTAGGGGACGGACCCTACGAGCAGTACTTC. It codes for CASSLGDGPYEQYF.

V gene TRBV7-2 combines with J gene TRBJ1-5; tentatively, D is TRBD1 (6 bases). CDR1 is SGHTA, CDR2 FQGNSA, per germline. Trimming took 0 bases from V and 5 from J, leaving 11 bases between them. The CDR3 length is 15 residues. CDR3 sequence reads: CASSLALGGHQPQHF. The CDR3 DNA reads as TGTGCCAGCAGCTTAGCGCTCGGGGGCCATCAGCCCCAGCATTTT.

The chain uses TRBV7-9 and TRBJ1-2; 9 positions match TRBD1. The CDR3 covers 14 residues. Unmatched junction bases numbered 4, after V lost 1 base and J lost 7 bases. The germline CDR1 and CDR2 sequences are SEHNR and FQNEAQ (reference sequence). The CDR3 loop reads CASSLEGTGRGYTF. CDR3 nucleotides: TGTGCCAGCAGCTTAGAAGGGACAGGGCGTGGCTACACCTTC.

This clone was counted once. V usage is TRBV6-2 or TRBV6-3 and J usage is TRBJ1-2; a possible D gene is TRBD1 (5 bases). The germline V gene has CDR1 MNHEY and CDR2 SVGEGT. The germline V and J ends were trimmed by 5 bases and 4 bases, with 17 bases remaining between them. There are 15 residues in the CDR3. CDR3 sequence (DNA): TGTGCCAGCAGTGCAACCGTCGGGGGGGGCTATGGCTACACCTTC. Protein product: CASSATVGGGYGYTF.

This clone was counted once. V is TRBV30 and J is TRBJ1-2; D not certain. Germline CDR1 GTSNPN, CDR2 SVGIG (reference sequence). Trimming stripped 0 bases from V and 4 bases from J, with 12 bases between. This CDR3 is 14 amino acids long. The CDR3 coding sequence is TGTGCCTGGAGTGTTGGGGAGAGTCGCTATGGCTACACCTTC. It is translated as CAWSVGESRYGYTF.